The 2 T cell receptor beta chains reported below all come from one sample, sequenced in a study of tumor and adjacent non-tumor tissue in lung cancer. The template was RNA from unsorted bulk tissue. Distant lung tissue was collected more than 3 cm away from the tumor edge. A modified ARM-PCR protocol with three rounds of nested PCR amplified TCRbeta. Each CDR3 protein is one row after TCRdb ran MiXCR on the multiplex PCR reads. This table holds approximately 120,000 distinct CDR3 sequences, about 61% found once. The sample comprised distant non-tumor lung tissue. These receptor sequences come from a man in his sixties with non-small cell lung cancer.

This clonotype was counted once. Written as DNA, the CDR3 is TGCAGTGTTAATTCGGGGGGCGACTTCCAGTTCTTC. It specifies CSVNSGGDFQFF. The V call is TRBV29-1, the J call TRBJ2-1; D may be TRBD2 (7 bases). This CDR3 spans 12 amino acids. From germline, CDR1 is SQVTM and CDR2 ANQGSEA.

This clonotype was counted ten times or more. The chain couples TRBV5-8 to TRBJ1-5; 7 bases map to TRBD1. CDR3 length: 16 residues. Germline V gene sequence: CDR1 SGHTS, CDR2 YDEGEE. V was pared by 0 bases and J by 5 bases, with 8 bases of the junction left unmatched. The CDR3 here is CASSLGPRDSYQPQHF. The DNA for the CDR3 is TGTGCCAGCAGCTTGGGGCCCCGGGACAGCTATCAGCCCCAGCATTTT. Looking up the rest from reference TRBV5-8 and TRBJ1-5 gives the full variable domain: EAGVTQSPTHLIKTRGQQATLRCSPISGHTSVYWYQQALGLGLQFLLWYDEGEERNRGNFPPRFSGRQFPNYSSELNVNALELEDSALYLCASSLGPRDSYQPQHFGDGTRLSIL.